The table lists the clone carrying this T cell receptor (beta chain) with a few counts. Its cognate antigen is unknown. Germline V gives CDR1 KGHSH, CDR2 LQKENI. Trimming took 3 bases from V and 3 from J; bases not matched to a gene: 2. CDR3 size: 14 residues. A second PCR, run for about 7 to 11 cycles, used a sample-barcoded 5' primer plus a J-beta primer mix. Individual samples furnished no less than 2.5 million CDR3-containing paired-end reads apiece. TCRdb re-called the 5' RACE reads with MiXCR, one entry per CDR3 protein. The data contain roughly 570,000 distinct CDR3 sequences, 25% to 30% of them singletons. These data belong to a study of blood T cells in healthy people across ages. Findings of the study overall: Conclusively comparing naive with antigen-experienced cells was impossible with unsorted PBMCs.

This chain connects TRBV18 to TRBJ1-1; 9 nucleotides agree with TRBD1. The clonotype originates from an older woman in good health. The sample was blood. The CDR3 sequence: CASSPRTGDTEAFF. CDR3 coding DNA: TGTGCCAGCTCACCCAGGACAGGGGACACTGAAGCTTTCTTT.